The clone carrying this T cell receptor beta chain was detected once. Under the authors' procedure: Reference gene primer amplification yielded estimated nucleated cell counts. Some clones are missing from TCRdb's copy, which holds only in-frame ones; the method was immunoSEQ multiplex PCR. The DNA was the basis for D and trimming; V, J and clone size are from that table. Of more than 200,000 clones in the sample, about 87% are singletons; the top ten hold over 1.5%. This entry comes from a study of blood T cell repertoires in COVID-19. Study in general: COVID-19 samples, acute and convalescent, were from the United States, Italy and Spain. In each case, the material was cDNA or gDNA derived from T cells, B-cell-depleted T cells, or PBMCs.

CDR1 and CDR2 from the germline V gene are SEHNR and FQNEAQ (reference sequence). This CDR3 region has 19 residues. With V trimmed by 4 bases and J by 0 bases, 15 bases remained unmatched. The chain carries TRBV7-9 and TRBJ2-7, with 10 bases that match TRBD1. The sequence was obtained from a man between 65 and 85 years old with acute or convalescent COVID-19. Sequenced input: peripheral blood. The CDR3 loop reads CASSSGTGVTRPSSYEQYF. The CDR3 coding sequence is TGTGCCAGCAGCTCAGGGACAGGGGTTACGCGGCCCAGCTCCTACGAGCAGTACTTC.